What follows are 4 T cell receptor beta chains derived from one specimen sequenced in a study of cytomegalovirus exposure and HLA in healthy donors. PCR employed 60 Vbeta and 13 Jbeta primers. Method: immunoSEQ multiplex PCR; TCRdb's copy keeps in-frame clones and lacks some. The sample has hundreds of thousands of clones; about three quarters are singletons. What was sequenced was PBMCs. These receptors were obtained from a boy younger than 18 in good health and CMV-seronegative.

The chain uses TRBV30 and TRBJ1-1; 8 nucleotides line up with TRBD1. Germline assignment: CDR1 GTSNPN and CDR2 SVGIG (reference sequence). The CDR3 is 14 residues long. Trimming removed 3 bases from V and 5 bases from J; junction bases left unmatched: 8. The CDR3 region is CAWRNGQGGTEAFF. The DNA for the CDR3 is TGTGCCTGGAGAAACGGACAGGGCGGAACTGAAGCTTTCTTT. The full variable domain, with the rest looked up from reference TRBV30 and TRBJ1-1, is SQTIHQWPATLVQPVGSPLSLECTVEGTSNPNLYWYRQAAGRGLQLLFYSVGIGQISSEVPQNLSASRPQDRQFILSSKKLLLSDSGFYLCAWRNGQGGTEAFFGQGTRLTVV.

The chain joins TRBV5-1 to TRBJ2-1; D gene uncertain. This CDR3 has 11 residues. CDR1 and CDR2 from the germline V gene are SGHRS and YFSETQ. The ends were cut back, 2 bases at V and 9 bases at J, with 6 bases in the middle. The CDR3 bases are TGCGCCAGCAGCTTAACAAGTGAGCAGTTCTTC. Translated, it gives CASSLTSEQFF.

This clone was counted between two and nine times. The J gene is TRBJ1-1, the V gene TRBV4-1; D uncertain. Trimming pared 0 bases from V and 1 base from J, leaving 15 bases between. The germline gives CDR1 MGHRA, CDR2 YSYEKL. This CDR3 comprises 17 residues. CDR3 amino acids: CASSQDDRHLGNTEAFF. CDR3 in DNA: TGCGCCAGCAGCCAAGATGATAGGCATCTAGGGAACACTGAAGCTTTCTTT.

The rearrangement links TRBV9 to TRBJ2-1, with TRBD1 as a possible D gene (5 bases). The V end was cut by 4 bases, the J end by 12 bases, with 11 bases between. The CDR3 totals 11 residues. Germline V gene lookup returns CDR1 SGDLS and CDR2 YYNGEE. The CDR3 sequence: CASSIRTRQFF. CDR3 in DNA: TGTGCCAGCAGCATCCGGACACGGCAGTTCTTC.